Following are 30 T cell receptor beta chains from one sample sequenced in a study of blood T cell repertoires in COVID-19. Sequenced by immunoSEQ multiplex PCR; TCRdb stores in-frame clones only, minus some. Seen here are roughly 260,000 clones, approximately 80% observed once, and the top ten hold nearly 5%. Sample: peripheral blood. These receptors all stem from a woman older than 75 with active or convalescent COVID-19.

The V call is TRBV5-1, the J call TRBJ1-2, with a weak D call TRBD1 (6 bases). Trimming pared 0 bases from V and 6 bases from J, leaving 12 bases between. The CDR3 runs to 14 residues. The germline gives CDR1 SGHRS, CDR2 YFSETQ. CDR3 sequence (DNA): TGCGCCAGCAGCTTGGATGGGGGCGCCGATGGCTACACCTTC. Encoded protein: CASSLDGGADGYTF.

The chain employs TRBV2 and TRBJ1-2; D call uncertain. The CDR3 is 11 amino acids. V was cut by 3 bases and J by 9 bases, with 8 bases left in between. CDR1 and CDR2 (germline): SNHLY, FYNNEI. The CDR3 DNA sequence: TGTGCCAGCAGTGACGGGGTGAGCTACACCTTC. Its protein is CASSDGVSYTF.

The chain combines TRBV10-1 with TRBJ2-1; 12 bases line up with TRBD2. J lost 10 bases, V lost 0 bases, and 4 bases had no gene match. The CDR3 length is 15 residues. CDR1 and CDR2 from the germline V gene are WNHNN and SYGVQD (reference sequence). The CDR3 sequence is CASSESLAGGEEQFF. CDR3 DNA sequence: TGCGCCAGCAGTGAGTCGCTAGCGGGAGGGGAAGAGCAGTTCTTC.

This chain links TRBV5-4 with TRBJ1-1; 10 bases align to TRBD1. V lost 6 bases, J lost 5 bases, and 13 bases stayed unmatched. Germline assignment: CDR1 SGHNT and CDR2 YYREEE (reference sequence). The CDR3 consists of 16 residues. The CDR3 coding sequence is TGTGCCAGCAATTCCCGGGACAGGGGTATGTTGACTGAAGCTTTCTTT. The encoded protein is CASNSRDRGMLTEAFF.

This chain connects TRBV10-3 to TRBJ2-7; D perhaps matches TRBD1 (6 bases). CDR3 length equals 16 residues. Germline-derived CDR1 and CDR2 are ENHRY and SYGVKD. Trimming took 2 bases from V and 2 from J, leaving 16 bases between them. The chain's CDR3 is CAISEPTGHNPYEQYF. Written as DNA, the CDR3 is TGTGCCATCAGTGAGCCGACGGGACATAATCCCTACGAGCAGTACTTC.

The V call is TRBV7-2, the J call TRBJ2-5; D not resolved. Trimming took 6 bases from V and 2 from J, leaving 19 bases between them. Germline loops: CDR1 SGHTA, CDR2 FQGNSA. CDR3 length: 16 residues. CDR3 in DNA: TGTGCCAGCAGTCTCGGTGGGTTTCGGAGTCAAGAGACCCAGTACTTC. This sequence encodes CASSLGGFRSQETQYF.

A few counts support this clone. This sequence joins TRBV20-1 and TRBJ2-7; D gene ambiguous. CDR1 and CDR2 from the germline V gene are DFQATT and SNEGSKA (reference sequence). This CDR3 is built from 11 residues. With 3 bases removed from V and 3 bases from J, the gap between germline ends came to 6 bases. For the CDR3, the DNA is TGCAGTGCTAGCCTACTCTACGAGCAGTACTTC. This gives the protein CSASLLYEQYF.

The CDR3 here is CASAHAREDTQYF. As DNA, the CDR3 is TGTGCCAGCGCCCACGCCAGGGAAGATACGCAGTATTTT. J is TRBJ2-3 and V is TRBV11-2; D may be TRBD1 (5 bases). The V and J ends lost 8 bases and 5 bases respectively, with 14 bases between them. In germline, CDR1 is SGHAT, CDR2 FQNNGV. The CDR3 runs 13 residues.

The V call is TRBV19, the J call TRBJ2-7; D not resolved. Looked up from germline, CDR1 is LNHDA and CDR2 is SQIVND (reference sequence). The CDR3 is 13 residues long. V lost 1 base and J lost 7, with 11 bases in between. The CDR3 here is CASSIVASTEQYF. The CDR3 nucleotides are TGTGCCAGTAGTATAGTCGCTTCGACAGAGCAGTACTTC.

V usage is TRBV15 and J usage is TRBJ2-1; D ambiguous. V lost 1 base and J 9 bases, leaving 4 bases between the germline ends. The CDR3 runs 11 residues. Germline lookup yields CDR1 LNHNV and CDR2 YYDKDF (reference sequence). CDR3 region: CATSRATEQFF. DNA for the CDR3: TGTGCCACCAGCAGAGCTACTGAGCAGTTCTTC.

The chain links TRBV7-9 to TRBJ1-2; 10 positions match TRBD1. V dropped 5 bases and J dropped 2; count of bases not matched to a gene: 5. The CDR3 spans 15 residues. The germline V gene has CDR1 SEHNR and CDR2 FQNEAQ (reference sequence). The CDR3 coding sequence is TGTGCCAGCAGCCTCTGGACAGGGGGGAACTATGGCTACACCTTC. Translation: CASSLWTGGNYGYTF.

The chain joins TRBV29-1 to TRBJ1-2, with TRBD1 matching 10 bases. Losses at the gene ends were 7 bases for V and 3 bases for J; bases not matched to a gene: 2. Germline V gene data show CDR1 as SQVTM and CDR2 as ANQGSEA. This CDR3 has 12 amino acids. In nucleotides, the CDR3 is TGCAGCGGAGGACAGGGGGACTATGGCTACACCTTC. Translated, it gives CSGGQGDYGYTF.

Only one count was recorded for this clone. The chain carries TRBV18 and TRBJ2-7; 8 bases line up with TRBD1. Germline CDR1 KGHSH, CDR2 LQKENI. This CDR3 contains 14 residues. The trim removed 6 bases at V and 4 bases at J, leaving 8 bases unmatched. This CDR3 is CASSGQGAFYEQYF. CDR3 in DNA: TGTGCCAGCTCGGGTCAGGGGGCGTTTTACGAGCAGTACTTC.

This sequence joins TRBV3-1 (or the pseudogene TRBV3-2) and TRBJ2-7; 8 positions match TRBD2. V shed 2 bases and J 3 bases; nucleotides not matched to a gene: 9. The CDR3 runs to 16 residues. Germline CDR1 and CDR2: LGHDT and YNNKEL (reference sequence). The CDR3 nucleotides read TGTGCCAGCAGCCAAAGTTGGGCGGGGGGACGCTACGAGCAGTACTTC. This codes for CASSQSWAGGRYEQYF.

The chain uses TRBV28 and TRBJ1-2; D call uncertain. V was shortened by 2 bases and J by 1 base, with 5 bases between the two germline ends. There are 13 residues in the CDR3. The germline gives CDR1 MDHEN, CDR2 SYDVKM. CDR3 in amino acids: CASSLASNYGYTF. The CDR3 region has the DNA TGTGCCAGCAGTTTAGCCAGTAACTATGGCTACACCTTC.

The chain combines TRBV5-1 with TRBJ2-3; D might be TRBD2 (5 bases). Germline lookup yields CDR1 SGHRS and CDR2 YFSETQ. V lost 2 bases, J lost 1 base, and 14 bases lay in between. The CDR3 has 16 residues. The CDR3: CASSFGMGHGTDTQYF. As DNA, the CDR3 is TGCGCCAGCAGCTTCGGGATGGGTCATGGCACAGATACGCAGTATTTT.

This rearrangement joins TRBV18 to TRBJ1-1; D perhaps matches TRBD1 (5 bases). CDR1 is KGHSH, CDR2 LQKENI, per germline. The V end lost 3 bases, the J end lost 2 bases, and 10 bases lay between the germline ends. CDR3 length: 14 amino acids. CDR3 DNA sequence: TGTGCCAGCTCACCGCTTCAGGGCAACACTGAAGCTTTCTTT. This sequence encodes CASSPLQGNTEAFF.

In the case of this clone: The sample contains more than one DNA sequence encoding this CDR3. This chain links TRBV11-2 with TRBJ1-1; D is unresolved. CDR1 is SGHAT, CDR2 FQNNGV, per germline. V lost 0 bases to trimming and J lost 6 bases, with 5 bases between them. The CDR3 covers 12 residues. The CDR3 nucleotides are TGTGCCAGCAGCTTAGATCGTGCTGAAGCTTTCTTT. This gives the protein CASSLDRAEAFF.

This clone was seen just once. The chain is built from TRBV28 and TRBJ2-1, with 8 positions matching TRBD1. The CDR3 is 13 residues long. V dropped 3 bases and J dropped 15; count of bases not matched to a gene: 10. Germline loops: CDR1 MDHEN, CDR2 SYDVKM. This chain's CDR3 is CASSFPGQGRRFF. CDR3 bases: TGTGCCAGCAGTTTTCCCGGACAGGGAAGACGGTTCTTC.

This clone was counted a few times. The gene calls are TRBV6-5 and TRBJ1-5; 7 bases match TRBD1. CDR3 size: 15 residues. The germline V gene has CDR1 MNHEY and CDR2 SVGAGI. V was pared by 10 bases and J by 2 bases, with 11 bases of the junction left unmatched. The CDR3 region is CAIEGGGAGNQPQHF. The CDR3 nucleotides read TGTGCCATAGAAGGAGGGGGCGCGGGCAATCAGCCCCAGCATTTT.

This clone was seen only once. This sample includes further DNA sequences coding for the same CDR3. The chain combines TRBV5-4 with TRBJ1-2; 8 bases match TRBD1. The CDR3 has 13 residues. Trimming removed 3 bases from V and 4 bases from J; junction bases left unmatched: 2. Germline CDR1 SGHNT, CDR2 YYREEE (reference sequence). CDR3 residues: CASSSTGGYGYTF. For the CDR3, the DNA is TGTGCCAGCAGCTCTACAGGGGGCTATGGCTACACCTTC.

V usage is TRBV28 and J usage is TRBJ1-5; 10 positions agree with TRBD1. The germline gives CDR1 MDHEN, CDR2 SYDVKM. The CDR3 consists of 16 residues. The J segment lost 2 bases and the V segment lost 11 bases, leaving 12 bases of the junction unmatched. The chain's CDR3 is CAAYRQGALGNQPQHF. Written as DNA, the CDR3 is TGTGCCGCATACCGACAGGGGGCCCTCGGCAATCAGCCCCAGCATTTT.

Only one count was recorded for this clone. V usage is TRBV18 and J usage is TRBJ2-3; the match to TRBD1 covers 10 bases. The V gene end was trimmed by 2 bases and the J gene end by 1 base; junction bases not matched to a gene: 3. The CDR3 is 16 residues long. From germline, CDR1 is KGHSH and CDR2 LQKENI. This chain's CDR3 is CASSPSGTGGTDTQYF. The CDR3 DNA reads TGTGCCAGCTCACCATCCGGGACAGGGGGCACAGATACGCAGTATTTT.

The chain has TRBV29-1 and TRBJ2-1, with D perhaps TRBD1 (5 bases). Trimming cost V 6 bases and J 4 bases, with 7 bases left between them. The CDR3 totals 11 residues. Germline V gene lookup returns CDR1 SQVTM and CDR2 ANQGSEA. The DNA for the CDR3 is TGCAGCGTCGCAGGGTACAATGAGCAGTTCTTC. Its protein is CSVAGYNEQFF.

The rearrangement uses TRBV28 and TRBJ1-6; the D gene is possibly TRBD1 (5 bases). CDR1 and CDR2 from the germline V gene are MDHEN and SYDVKM. Trimming took 0 bases from V and 8 from J, leaving 11 bases between them. The CDR3 is 15 amino acids. CDR3 sequence reads: CASSLWGRAHSPLHF. CDR3 in DNA: TGTGCCAGCAGTTTATGGGGCAGGGCTCATTCACCCCTCCACTTT.

This rearrangement joins TRBV10-1 to TRBJ1-1; D is ambiguous. Trimming left V 4 bases short and J 2 bases short, with 11 bases between. Germline V gene lookup returns CDR1 WNHNN and CDR2 SYGVQD (reference sequence). The CDR3 length is 14 residues. CDR3 amino acids: CASSVTPTNTEAFF. Written as DNA, the CDR3 is TGCGCCAGCAGTGTGACCCCGACTAACACTGAAGCTTTCTTT.

This chain connects TRBV28 to TRBJ2-7; D unclear. The CDR3 loop spans 12 amino acids. V lost 10 bases, J lost 4 bases, and 14 bases lay in between. CDR1 and CDR2 (germline): MDHEN, SYDVKM. CDR3 sequence: CATSPDSYEQYF. CDR3 DNA: TGTGCCACCAGCCCAGACTCTTACGAGCAGTACTTC.

This clone has just a few counts. The chain couples TRBV4-1 to TRBJ1-4, with TRBD1 matching 8 bases. This CDR3 is built from 14 residues. With 4 bases clipped from V and 3 bases from J, the junction kept 1 base outside the gene matches. Germline CDR1 reads MGHRA; CDR2 reads YSYEKL. The CDR3 nucleotides are TGCGCCAGCAGCCGGACAGGGTCTAATGAAAAACTGTTTTTT. Its translation: CASSRTGSNEKLFF.

The chain is built from TRBV7-8 and TRBJ1-1; D uncertain. The CDR3 sequence is 16 residues long. Trimming cost V 4 bases and J 0 bases, with 15 bases left between them. Germline V gene data show CDR1 as SGHVS and CDR2 as FQNEAQ. For the CDR3, the DNA is TGTGCCAGCAGCTCACCCGAGGCGGGGTTGAACACTGAAGCTTTCTTT. Translated: CASSSPEAGLNTEAFF.

This clone was picked up a small number of times. The chain has TRBV18 and TRBJ1-1, with 11 bases matching TRBD1. Germline V gene data show CDR1 as KGHSH and CDR2 as LQKENI. This CDR3 is built from 16 residues. J was trimmed by 6 bases and V by 2 bases; bases with no gene match: 8. CDR3 in DNA: TGTGCCAGCTCACCAGGGACAGGGGGGTTTAACGCTGAAGCTTTCTTT. Protein: CASSPGTGGFNAEAFF.